This T cell receptor (beta chain) is drawn from a study of cytomegalovirus exposure and HLA in healthy donors. PCR employed 60 Vbeta and 13 Jbeta primers. Using immunoSEQ multiplex PCR, the repertoire was profiled, and TCRdb retains in-frame clones only, with some absent. The sample records about 110,000 clones, roughly three quarters being singletons. Study-level points and caveats: In presence/absence analyses, roughly uniform sequencing depth across donors was assumed. Accurate predictions that matched the HLA-A and HLA-B alleles of most subjects were reportedly made from TCR beta sequences.

Looked up from germline, CDR1 is SGDLS and CDR2 is YYNGEE. This CDR3 spans 18 amino acids. V lost 2 bases and J 4 bases, leaving 23 bases between the germline ends. A remark on this clone: Its antigen is as yet unknown.

This receptor was obtained from a man between 25 and 39 years old in good health and CMV-seropositive. The genes are TRBV9 and TRBJ2-3, with D possibly being TRBD2 (6 bases). Sequencing was carried out using PBMCs. CDR3 nucleotide sequence: TGTGCCAGCAGCGTCCCCCTGGTGGAGGGACCAGAGGCAGATACGCAGTATTTT. This gives the protein CASSVPLVEGPEADTQYF.